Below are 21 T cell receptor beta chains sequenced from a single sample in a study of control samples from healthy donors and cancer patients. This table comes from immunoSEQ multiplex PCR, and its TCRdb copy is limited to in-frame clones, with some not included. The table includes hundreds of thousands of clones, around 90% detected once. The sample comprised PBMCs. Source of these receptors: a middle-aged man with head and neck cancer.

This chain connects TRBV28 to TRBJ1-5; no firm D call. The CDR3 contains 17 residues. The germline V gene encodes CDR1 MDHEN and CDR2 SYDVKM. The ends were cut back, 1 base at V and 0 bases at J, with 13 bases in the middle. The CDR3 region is CASSLSMGYNSNQPQHF. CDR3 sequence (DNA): TGTGCCAGCAGTTTATCTATGGGCTACAATAGCAATCAGCCCCAGCATTTT.

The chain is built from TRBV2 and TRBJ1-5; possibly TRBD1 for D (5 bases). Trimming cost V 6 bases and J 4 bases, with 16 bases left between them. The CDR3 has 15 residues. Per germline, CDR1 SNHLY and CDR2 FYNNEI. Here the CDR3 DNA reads TGTGCCAGCAGCAAGGGACTGATTTCAAATCAGCCCCAGCATTTT. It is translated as CASSKGLISNQPQHF.

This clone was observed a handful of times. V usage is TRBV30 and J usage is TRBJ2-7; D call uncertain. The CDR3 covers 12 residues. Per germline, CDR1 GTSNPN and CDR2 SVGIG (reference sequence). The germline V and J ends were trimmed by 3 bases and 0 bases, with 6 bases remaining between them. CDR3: CAWRVDSYEQYF. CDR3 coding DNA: TGTGCCTGGAGGGTAGACTCCTACGAGCAGTACTTC.

CDR3 loop: CASSEAAGYGPNTEAFF. The CDR3 bases are TGTGCCAGCAGTGAAGCGGCAGGGTACGGGCCTAACACTGAAGCTTTCTTT. The chain is built from TRBV2 and TRBJ1-1, with a tentative D call TRBD1 (5 bases). CDR1 is SNHLY and CDR2 is FYNNEI in the germline V gene. The V gene lost 0 bases and the J gene lost 2 bases, with 16 bases spanning the gap. The CDR3 consists of 17 residues.

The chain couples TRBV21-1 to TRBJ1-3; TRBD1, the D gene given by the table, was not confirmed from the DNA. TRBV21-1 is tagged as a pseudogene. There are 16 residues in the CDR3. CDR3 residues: CASSIRDRVTGNTIYF. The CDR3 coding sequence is TGTGCCAGCAGCATCCGGGACAGGGTGACTGGAAACACCATATATTTT.

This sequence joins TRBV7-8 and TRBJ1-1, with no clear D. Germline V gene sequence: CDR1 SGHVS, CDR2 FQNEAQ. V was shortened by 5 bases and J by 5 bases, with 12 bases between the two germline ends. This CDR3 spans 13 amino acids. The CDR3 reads CASSLSAATEAFF. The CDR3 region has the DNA TGTGCCAGCAGCCTCTCTGCGGCGACTGAAGCTTTCTTT.

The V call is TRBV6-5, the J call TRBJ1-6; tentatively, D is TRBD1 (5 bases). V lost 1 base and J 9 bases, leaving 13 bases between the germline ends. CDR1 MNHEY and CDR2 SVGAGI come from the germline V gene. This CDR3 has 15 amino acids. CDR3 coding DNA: TGTGCCAGCAGTTACTTCGGCAGGGAGGGTTCACCCCTCCACTTT. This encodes CASSYFGREGSPLHF.

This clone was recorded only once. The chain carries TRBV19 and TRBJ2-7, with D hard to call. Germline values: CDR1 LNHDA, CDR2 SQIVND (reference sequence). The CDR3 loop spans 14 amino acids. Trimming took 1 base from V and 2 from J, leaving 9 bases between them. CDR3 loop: CASSIGRTAYEQYF. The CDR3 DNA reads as TGTGCCAGTAGTATAGGTCGGACCGCCTACGAGCAGTACTTC.

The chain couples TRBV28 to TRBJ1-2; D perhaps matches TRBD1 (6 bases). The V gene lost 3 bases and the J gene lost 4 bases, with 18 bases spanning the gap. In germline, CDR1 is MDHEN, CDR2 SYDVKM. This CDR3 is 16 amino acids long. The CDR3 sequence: CASSFPAWGHVYGYTF. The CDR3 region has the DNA TGTGCCAGCAGTTTTCCCGCGTGGGGACACGTCTATGGCTACACCTTC.

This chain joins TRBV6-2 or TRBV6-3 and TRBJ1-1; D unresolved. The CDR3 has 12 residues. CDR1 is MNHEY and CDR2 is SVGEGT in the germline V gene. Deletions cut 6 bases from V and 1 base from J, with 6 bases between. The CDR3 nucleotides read TGTGCCAGCAGCCTGTCGAACACTGAAGCTTTCTTT. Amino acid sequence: CASSLSNTEAFF.

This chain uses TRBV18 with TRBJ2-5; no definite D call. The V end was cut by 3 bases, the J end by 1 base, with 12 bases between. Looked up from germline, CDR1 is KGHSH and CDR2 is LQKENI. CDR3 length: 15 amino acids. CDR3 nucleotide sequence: TGTGCCAGCTCACCTCTAGGAGCGATCCAAGAGACCCAGTACTTC. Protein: CASSPLGAIQETQYF.

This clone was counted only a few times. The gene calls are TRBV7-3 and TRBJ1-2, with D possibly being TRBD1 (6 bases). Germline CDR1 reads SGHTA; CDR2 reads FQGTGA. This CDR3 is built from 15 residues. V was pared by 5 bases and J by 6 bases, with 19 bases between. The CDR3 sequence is CASSQEEGTSHGYTF. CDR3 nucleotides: TGTGCCAGCAGCCAAGAAGAGGGGACAAGCCATGGCTACACCTTC.

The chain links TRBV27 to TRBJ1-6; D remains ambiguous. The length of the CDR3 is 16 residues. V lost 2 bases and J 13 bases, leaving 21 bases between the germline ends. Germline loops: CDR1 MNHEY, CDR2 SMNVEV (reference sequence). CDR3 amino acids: CASSLVNGGAPTPLHF. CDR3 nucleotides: TGTGCCAGCAGTTTAGTTAACGGAGGAGCGCCTACGCCCCTCCACTTT.

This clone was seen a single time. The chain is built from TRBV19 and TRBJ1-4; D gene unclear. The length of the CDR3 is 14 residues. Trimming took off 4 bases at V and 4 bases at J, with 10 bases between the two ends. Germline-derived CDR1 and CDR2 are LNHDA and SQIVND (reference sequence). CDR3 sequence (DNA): TGTGCCAGTAGTACCCTAGACCTTAATGAAAAACTGTTTTTT. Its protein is CASSTLDLNEKLFF.

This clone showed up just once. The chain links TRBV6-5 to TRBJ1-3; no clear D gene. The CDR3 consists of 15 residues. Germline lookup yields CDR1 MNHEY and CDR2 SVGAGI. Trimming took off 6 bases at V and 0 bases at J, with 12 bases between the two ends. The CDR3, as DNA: TGTGCCAGCAGCAGGACGGAGTTCTCTGGAAACACCATATATTTT. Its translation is CASSRTEFSGNTIYF.

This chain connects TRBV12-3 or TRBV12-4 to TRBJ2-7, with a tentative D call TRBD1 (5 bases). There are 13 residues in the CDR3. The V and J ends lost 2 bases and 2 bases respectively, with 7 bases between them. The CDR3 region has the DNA TGTGCCAGCAGTTTAAGGGGTACCTACGAGCAGTACTTC. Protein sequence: CASSLRGTYEQYF.

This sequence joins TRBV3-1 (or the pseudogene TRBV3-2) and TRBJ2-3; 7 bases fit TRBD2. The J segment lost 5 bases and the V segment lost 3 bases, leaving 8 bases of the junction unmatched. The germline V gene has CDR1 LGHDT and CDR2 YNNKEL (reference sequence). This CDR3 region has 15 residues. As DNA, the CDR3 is TGTGCCAGCAGCCATCGGCGCGGGGGAGGAGATACGCAGTATTTT. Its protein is CASSHRRGGGDTQYF.

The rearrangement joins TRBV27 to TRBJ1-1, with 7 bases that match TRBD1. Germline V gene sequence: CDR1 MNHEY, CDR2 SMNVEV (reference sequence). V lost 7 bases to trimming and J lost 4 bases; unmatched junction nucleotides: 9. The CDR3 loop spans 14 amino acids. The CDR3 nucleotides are TGTGCCAGCACCAAAACAGGGGTAGGCACTGAAGCTTTCTTT. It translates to CASTKTGVGTEAFF.

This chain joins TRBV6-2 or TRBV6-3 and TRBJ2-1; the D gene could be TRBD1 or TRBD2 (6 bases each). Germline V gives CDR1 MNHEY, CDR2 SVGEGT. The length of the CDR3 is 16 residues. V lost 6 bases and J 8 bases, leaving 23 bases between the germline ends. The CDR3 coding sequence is TGTGCCAGCAGCGACCCATTAACGGGGGCAGACGATGAGCAGTTCTTC. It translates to CASSDPLTGADDEQFF.

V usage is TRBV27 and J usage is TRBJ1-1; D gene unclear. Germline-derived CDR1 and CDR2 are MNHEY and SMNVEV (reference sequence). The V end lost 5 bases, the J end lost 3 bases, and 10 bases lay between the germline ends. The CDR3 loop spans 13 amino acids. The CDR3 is CASSPRGYTEAFF. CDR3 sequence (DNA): TGTGCCAGCAGTCCCCGTGGGTACACTGAAGCTTTCTTT.

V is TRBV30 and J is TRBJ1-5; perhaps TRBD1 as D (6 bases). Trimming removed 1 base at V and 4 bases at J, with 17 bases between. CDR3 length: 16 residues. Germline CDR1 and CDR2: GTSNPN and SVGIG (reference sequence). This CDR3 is CAWSEAGEALNQPQHF. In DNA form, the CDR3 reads TGTGCCTGGAGTGAAGCAGGGGAGGCGTTGAATCAGCCCCAGCATTTT.